The 24 T cell receptor beta chains reported below all come from one sample, sequenced in a study of blood T cell repertoires in COVID-19 (dated by TCRdb to 2018 to 2020). The library was built by means of the immunoSEQ multiplex PCR assay. TCRdb re-hosts the immuneACCESS table, in-frame sequences only. Its copies lack some clones; in the studies checked, an unresolved V gene accounts for under half of them, and the cause for the rest is not known. Across this sample there are 240,000 or so clones, with roughly 80% seen only once. Of the sample, roughly a tenth falls within the top ten clones. Material: peripheral blood. These receptors came from a woman aged 80 or over with acute or convalescent COVID-19.

The chain links TRBV7-2 to TRBJ2-2; possibly TRBD2 for D (7 bases). V lost 5 bases and J 0 bases, leaving 13 bases between the germline ends. Germline V gives CDR1 SGHTA, CDR2 FQGNSA. The CDR3 contains 16 residues. The CDR3 DNA reads as TGTGCCAGCAGCACAAAGGGGGGGGCGAACACCGGGGAGCTGTTTTTT. Residues: CASSTKGGANTGELFF.

V gene TRBV28 combines with J gene TRBJ1-2, with D maybe TRBD1 (5 bases). Germline loops: CDR1 MDHEN, CDR2 SYDVKM. The CDR3 is 15 amino acids. The V and J ends lost 4 bases and 5 bases respectively, with 17 bases between them. This chain's CDR3 is CASSYRGGAGYGYTF. In nucleotides, the CDR3 is TGTGCCAGCAGTTACCGAGGTGGGGCAGGGTATGGCTACACCTTC.

The chain is built from TRBV7-3 and TRBJ2-3, with D maybe TRBD2 (5 bases). V shed 2 bases and J shed 6 bases, with 9 bases lying between them. There are 13 residues in the CDR3. Germline loops: CDR1 SGHTA, CDR2 FQGTGA. In DNA, the CDR3 is TGTGCCAGCAGCTTACGGGGAATGGATACGCAGTATTTT. Translated, it gives CASSLRGMDTQYF.

Only a few counts were recorded for this clone. This chain joins TRBV30 and TRBJ2-5; tentative D call: TRBD1 (6 bases). With 1 base removed from V and 5 bases from J, the gap between germline ends came to 11 bases. Looked up from germline, CDR1 is GTSNPN and CDR2 is SVGIG (reference sequence). This CDR3 contains 13 residues. The DNA of the CDR3 is TGTGCCTGGAGTGGGGGGCCAGGGGAGACCCAGTACTTC. It codes for CAWSGGPGETQYF.

On this clone: A much larger clone lies a single base off, so this may be a read error. This sample also contains other DNA sequences that code for the same CDR3. The rearrangement uses TRBV7-9 and TRBJ1-1, with D tentatively TRBD1 (5 bases). Trimming took off 5 bases at V and 0 bases at J, with 7 bases between the two ends. Germline CDR1 SEHNR, CDR2 FQNEAQ (reference sequence). The CDR3 is made up of 13 amino acids. This CDR3 reads CASSTDMNTEAFF. The DNA of the CDR3 is TGTGCCAGCAGCACGGACATGAACACTGAAGCTTTCTTT. The full variable domain, completed using reference TRBV7-9 and TRBJ1-1, is DTGVSQNPRHKITKRGQNVTFRCDPISEHNRLYWYRQTLGQGPEFLTYFQNEAQLEKSRLLSDRFSAERPKGSFSTLEIQRTEQGDSAMYLCASSTDMNTEAFFGQGTRLTVV.

This chain joins TRBV29-1 and TRBJ2-5, with 10 bases identical to TRBD1. Germline CDR1 SQVTM, CDR2 ANQGSEA. This CDR3 has 12 residues. J gave up 5 bases and V 5 bases, and 2 bases lay outside the gene matches. Here the CDR3 DNA reads TGCAGCGTTTTGGGACAGGGGGAGACCCAGTACTTC. This codes for CSVLGQGETQYF.

Remarks on this clone: Additional DNA sequences in this sample encode the identical CDR3. The chain employs TRBV5-1 and TRBJ2-3; a possible D gene is TRBD2 (6 bases). V was trimmed by 0 bases and J by 3 bases, leaving 8 bases between them. CDR3 length equals 14 residues. From germline, CDR1 is SGHRS and CDR2 YFSETQ. The CDR3 loop is CASSLVAGTDTQYF. The DNA for the CDR3 is TGCGCCAGCAGCTTGGTTGCGGGGACAGATACGCAGTATTTT.

This clone was detected once. The CDR3 DNA sequence: TGTGCCAGCGGGACGCCGGGGCCCCTCCAGGGGATCGGTGAAAAACTGTTTTTT. This translates into CASGTPGPLQGIGEKLFF. The J gene is TRBJ1-4, the V gene TRBV28, with D possibly TRBD1 on 6 matching bases. V lost 8 bases and J 7 bases, leaving 29 bases between the germline ends. Looked up from germline, CDR1 is MDHEN and CDR2 is SYDVKM. The CDR3 totals 18 residues.

This clone was recorded only once. The V call is TRBV6-5, the J call TRBJ1-1; TRBD1 aligns across 7 bases. Trimming took 5 bases from V and 1 from J; bases not matched to a gene: 4. Per the germline V gene, CDR1 is MNHEY and CDR2 is SVGAGI. CDR3 length: 14 amino acids. The CDR3 DNA is TGTGCCAGCAGTCCGTGGACAGGGAACACTGAAGCTTTCTTT. As protein: CASSPWTGNTEAFF.

The genes are TRBV5-6 and TRBJ2-7; unclear D gene. The CDR3 consists of 15 residues. V shed 0 bases and J shed 2 bases, with 12 bases lying between them. Germline values: CDR1 SGHDT, CDR2 YYEEEE. As DNA, the CDR3 is TGTGCCAGCAGCTTGGCCGTGGGCTATCCCTACGAGCAGTACTTC. It specifies CASSLAVGYPYEQYF.

The V call is TRBV30, the J call TRBJ1-2; TRBD1 matches at 9 bases. This CDR3 contains 14 residues. Trimming at V came to 5 bases and at J to 8 bases, leaving 12 bases not matched to a gene. Germline CDR1 is GTSNPN and CDR2 is SVGIG (reference sequence). CDR3 sequence (DNA): TGTGCCTGGGCCCATCCCGGGACAGGGAACGGCTACACCTTC. It encodes CAWAHPGTGNGYTF.

CDR3 protein: CASSRDFPGELFF. The CDR3 DNA reads as TGTGCCAGCAGTCGGGACTTTCCCGGGGAGCTGTTTTTT. This sequence joins TRBV7-3 and TRBJ2-2; D possibly corresponds to TRBD2 (6 bases). This CDR3 is 13 amino acids long. V was clipped by 6 bases and J by 6 bases, with 11 bases between them. The germline gives CDR1 SGHTA, CDR2 FQGTGA.

The chain carries TRBV3-1 (or the pseudogene TRBV3-2) and TRBJ1-4; possible D gene TRBD1, 5 bases. Trimming removed 6 bases at V and 1 base at J, with 9 bases between. CDR1 LGHDT and CDR2 YNNKEL come from the germline V gene (reference sequence). This CDR3 is built from 14 residues. The CDR3 loop is CASRGGVTNEKLFF. The CDR3 coding sequence is TGTGCCAGCAGAGGAGGGGTAACTAATGAAAAACTGTTTTTT.

The chain employs TRBV7-2 and TRBJ2-1, with a weak D call TRBD2 (6 bases). The CDR3 has 16 amino acids. From germline, CDR1 is SGHTA and CDR2 FQGNSA. The V gene lost 0 bases and the J gene lost 1 base, with 10 bases spanning the gap. The CDR3 DNA reads as TGTGCCAGCAGCTTAGCCCTCAGCGGGTCCTACAATGAGCAGTTCTTC. It codes for CASSLALSGSYNEQFF.

The V call is TRBV6-5, the J call TRBJ2-4, with 7 bases fitting TRBD2. There are 14 residues in the CDR3. The germline CDR1 and CDR2 sequences are MNHEY and SVGAGI. V was pared by 7 bases and J by 1 base, with 4 bases of the junction left unmatched. CDR3 coding DNA: TGTGCCAGCACTAGCGGCAGTGCCAAAAACATTCAGTACTTC. Amino acid sequence: CASTSGSAKNIQYF.

J is TRBJ1-3 and V is TRBV4-1; no clear D. Germline lookup yields CDR1 MGHRA and CDR2 YSYEKL. The V end lost 5 bases, the J end lost 0 bases, and 17 bases lay between the germline ends. This CDR3 has 17 residues. The CDR3 is CASSLAMAAGSGNTIYF. The CDR3 DNA follows: TGCGCCAGCAGCTTAGCGATGGCGGCCGGCTCTGGAAACACCATATATTTT.

In DNA form, the CDR3 reads TGTGCCAGCAGCTTAGTAGGGGACTATAATTCACCCCTCCACTTT. Translation gives CASSLVGDYNSPLHF. The J gene is TRBJ1-6, the V gene TRBV7-9, with a tentative D call TRBD1 (5 bases). V lost 1 base, J lost 3 bases, and 7 bases lay in between. Germline V gene data show CDR1 as SEHNR and CDR2 as FQNEAQ (reference sequence). CDR3 size: 15 residues. The whole variable domain, remainder taken from reference TRBV7-9 and TRBJ1-6, is DTGVSQNPRHKITKRGQNVTFRCDPISEHNRLYWYRQTLGQGPEFLTYFQNEAQLEKSRLLSDRFSAERPKGSFSTLEIQRTEQGDSAMYLCASSLVGDYNSPLHFGNGTRLTVT.

The V gene is TRBV19, the J gene TRBJ1-2; possible D gene TRBD1, 6 bases. Germline V gene lookup returns CDR1 LNHDA and CDR2 SQIVND (reference sequence). This CDR3 is 14 amino acids long. The ends were cut back, 10 bases at V and 6 bases at J, with 21 bases in the middle. CDR3 protein: CATAPGGAGDGYTF. CDR3 DNA: TGTGCCACCGCTCCCGGGGGGGCCGGGGATGGCTACACCTTC.

Only one count was recorded for this clone. A junction boundary mismatches the germline segment, possibly from a read error. The chain is built from TRBV29-1 and TRBJ2-3; TRBD2 aligns across 10 bases. Germline lookup yields CDR1 SQVTM and CDR2 ANQGSEA. This CDR3 spans 17 amino acids. In nucleotides, the CDR3 is TGCAGCGTAGAAGGAGTGCTAGCGGGGGCGGTAACAGATACGCAGTATTTT. The encoded protein is CSVEGVLAGAVTDTQYF.

The chain joins TRBV6-4 to TRBJ2-1, with D possibly TRBD1 on 6 matching bases. Germline-derived CDR1 and CDR2 are MRHNA and SNTAGT. Trimming stripped 4 bases from V and 3 bases from J, with 13 bases between. The CDR3 extends over 15 amino acids. The CDR3 coding sequence is TGTGCCAGCAGTGCGGAACAGGGATACTACAATGAGCAGTTCTTC. Its protein product is CASSAEQGYYNEQFF.

V is TRBV2 and J is TRBJ2-2; TRBD2 matches at 7 bases. The CDR3 consists of 16 residues. Germline-derived CDR1 and CDR2 are SNHLY and FYNNEI. V lost 4 bases and J lost 0; bases outside the gene matches: 5. This CDR3 reads CASSAILASNTGELFF. The CDR3 coding sequence is TGTGCCAGCAGTGCCATACTAGCGTCGAACACCGGGGAGCTGTTTTTT. The full variable domain, its missing parts supplied by reference TRBV2 and TRBJ2-2, is EPEVTQTPSHQVTQMGQEVILRCVPISNHLYFYWYRQILGQKVEFLVSFYNNEISEKSEIFDDQFSVERPDGSNFTLKIRSTKLEDSAMYFCASSAILASNTGELFFGEGSRLTVL.

There are a few counts of this clone. J is TRBJ1-3 and V is TRBV5-4; TRBD1 aligns across 7 bases. CDR1 and CDR2 (germline): SGHNT, YYREEE (reference sequence). This CDR3 comprises 16 residues. With 2 bases clipped from V and 2 bases from J, the junction kept 7 bases outside the gene matches. The DNA of the CDR3 is TGTGCCAGCAGCTTAGAACAGGGGCGGGCTGGAAACACCATATATTTT. Translated, it gives CASSLEQGRAGNTIYF.

V is TRBV5-1 and J is TRBJ1-4; D may be TRBD1 (5 bases). The germline V gene has CDR1 SGHRS and CDR2 YFSETQ. V was pared by 0 bases and J by 4 bases, with 10 bases between. This CDR3 has 15 amino acids. The CDR3 reads CASSLVGTSNEKLFF. In nucleotides, the CDR3 is TGCGCCAGCAGCTTGGTCGGGACTAGTAATGAAAAACTGTTTTTT.

This clone appeared a few times. CDR3 bases: TGTGCCAGCAGCTACAGGGGGACGGGGGAGCTGTTTTTT. Encoded protein: CASSYRGTGELFF. The rearrangement links TRBV11-3 to TRBJ2-2; 8 nucleotides line up with TRBD1. The CDR3 extends over 13 amino acids. V shed 4 bases, J shed 8 bases, and the junction held 3 bases outside the gene matches. Germline loops: CDR1 SGHNT, CDR2 YENEEA.